Each of the 8 T cell receptor beta chains below was sequenced from the same sample in a study of blood T cell repertoires in COVID-19 (dated by TCRdb to 2020 to 2022). The library was prepared using the immunoSEQ multiplex PCR assay. Held by TCRdb, this immuneACCESS table contains in-frame sequences only and omits some clones. Under half of the omission traces to an unresolved V gene where checked; the cause of the rest is unknown. The sample table contains 400,000 to 550,000 clones; only one count was recorded for around 89% of them. The ten biggest clones cover roughly 4% of the sample. Sample: peripheral blood. The source is a woman aged 25 to 39 with acute or convalescent COVID-19.

In its sample, this clone was seen once. V gene TRBV30 combines with J gene TRBJ1-2; D not certain. Germline CDR1 GTSNPN, CDR2 SVGIG (reference sequence). Trimming shortened V by 4 bases and J by 1 base, and 10 bases separated the two germline ends. CDR3 size: 13 residues. CDR3 loop: CAWILPFNYGYTF. The CDR3 DNA is TGTGCCTGGATTCTCCCTTTTAACTATGGCTACACCTTC.

On this clone itself: Its ends do not fully match the called genes, so a read error is possible. The genes are TRBV4-2 and TRBJ1-6, with 9 bases aligning to TRBD1. The CDR3 has 14 amino acids. Per the germline V gene, CDR1 is LGHNA and CDR2 is YNFKEQ. The CDR3 is CASSPGQGNPPLHF. In DNA, the CDR3 is TGTGCCAGCAGCCCGGGACAGGGTAATCCACCCCTCCACTTT.

V usage is TRBV2 and J usage is TRBJ2-1, with D possibly matching TRBD1 (6 bases). This CDR3 contains 13 residues. V was pared by 8 bases and J by 10 bases, with 18 bases between. Germline V gene sequence: CDR1 SNHLY, CDR2 FYNNEI. The DNA of the CDR3 is TGTGCCAGCTCCAGGGGAGTTTTTCGGGAGCAGTTCTTC. Translating gives CASSRGVFREQFF.

The genes are TRBV19 and TRBJ1-2, with 8 bases aligning to TRBD1. The V gene's germline CDR1 is LNHDA and CDR2 SQIVND (reference sequence). The CDR3 sequence is 14 residues long. Trimming took 3 bases from V and 2 from J; bases not matched to a gene: 2. CDR3 DNA sequence: TGTGCCAGTAGTATTAGGACAGGGAACTATGGCTACACCTTC. Translating it yields CASSIRTGNYGYTF.

The chain employs TRBV28 and TRBJ2-3, with a tentative D call TRBD2 (5 bases). CDR1 MDHEN and CDR2 SYDVKM come from the germline V gene. The CDR3 length is 13 residues. V was clipped by 3 bases and J by 2 bases, with 6 bases between them. CDR3 nucleotide sequence: TGTGCCAGCAGTTTGCGGGTCACAGATACGCAGTATTTT. Protein sequence: CASSLRVTDTQYF.

V is TRBV4-1 and J is TRBJ2-5; 13 bases align to TRBD2. The CDR3 sequence is 15 residues long. Germline V gene sequence: CDR1 MGHRA, CDR2 YSYEKL. Germline trimming cut 4 bases from V and 5 bases from J; bases unmatched to any gene: 4. The CDR3 coding sequence is TGCGCCAGCAGCCCACTAGCGGGGGGGCTGGAGACCCAGTACTTC. Protein sequence: CASSPLAGGLETQYF.

The chain uses TRBV6-5 and TRBJ1-1; 10 nucleotides agree with TRBD1. V dropped 6 bases and J dropped 4; count of bases not matched to a gene: 8. Germline values: CDR1 MNHEY, CDR2 SVGAGI. This CDR3 contains 15 residues. The CDR3 DNA reads TGTGCCAGCAGACCTCGGACAGGGGGGGGCACTGAAGCTTTCTTT. Protein product: CASRPRTGGGTEAFF.

The rearrangement joins TRBV10-2 to TRBJ2-7; 10 nucleotides align to TRBD1. The junction had 4 bases not matched to a gene; V was cut back by 6 bases and J by 5 bases. Germline loops: CDR1 WSHSY, CDR2 SAAADI. The CDR3 sequence is 13 residues long. DNA of the CDR3: TGCGCCAGCAGCGACAGGGGGCAGGACGAGCAGTACTTC. This codes for CASSDRGQDEQYF.